The T cell receptor (beta chain) described here comes from a study of regulatory T cells in long-lasting Graves disease. In building TCR beta libraries, iRepertoire HTBI primers were used together with Arm-PCR of CDR3 regions. Each CDR3 protein is one row after TCRdb ran MiXCR on the multiplex PCR reads. The sample lists some 560,000 distinct CDR3 sequences, about 16% seen once, with around 25% in the top ten. Time point of the sample: newly diagnosed GD, antithyroid drugs for less than 3 months. PBMC-derived RNA was used for the TCR library. From germline, CDR1 is DFQATT and CDR2 SNEGSKA (reference sequence). V lost 6 bases to trimming and J lost 10 bases, with 21 bases between them. The CDR3 is made up of 13 amino acids. This sample also belongs to another study, concerning T cells in Graves' hyperthyroidism and ophthalmopathy. That work contributes: The study used the HTBI primer set for a first-round RT-PCR of the TCR CDR3.

This sequence was found in a woman aged 35-65 years with Graves disease. The chain recombines TRBV20-1 with TRBJ1-1; the D is unclear. Sequencing used peripheral blood mononuclear cells (PBMCs), obtained at new diagnosis, from a patient treated with antithyroid drugs. The chain's CDR3 is CSAKDENKLGAFF. The CDR3 bases are TGCAGTGCCAAGGACGAAAATAAGCTAGGAGCTTTCTTT.